A single T cell receptor (beta chain) is shown here with its context. The data were taken from a study of blood T cell repertoires in COVID-19. Sequenced by immunoSEQ multiplex PCR; TCRdb stores in-frame clones only, minus some. The top ten hold 6% of the sample, which has 150,000 to 200,000 clones, around 79% seen once. The CDR3 is made up of 13 amino acids. The germline V gene has CDR1 LNHDA and CDR2 SQIVND (reference sequence). V gave up 10 bases and J gave up 6 bases, with 16 bases separating them. This chain connects TRBV19 to TRBJ2-1; D is unclear. The clonotype comes from a woman in her forties with COVID-19, enrolled during active disease. Material: peripheral blood. The CDR3 reads CATNIPRRNEQFF. The CDR3 DNA is TGTGCCACCAACATTCCCAGGCGCAATGAGCAGTTCTTC.